The 21 T cell receptor beta chains below were found in one sample sequenced in a study of blood T cell repertoires in COVID-19. The repertoire was sequenced with immunoSEQ multiplex PCR; TCRdb's copy has only in-frame clones and lacks some. The table shows about 150,000 clones, with approximately 83% occurring only once. The sequenced sample consisted of peripheral blood. The receptors derive from a woman aged 60 to 75 with COVID-19, enrolled during active disease.

The gene calls are TRBV18 and TRBJ2-5; 8 nucleotides align to TRBD2. The length of the CDR3 is 13 residues. V dropped 5 bases and J dropped 5; count of bases not matched to a gene: 4. Germline V lookup: CDR1 KGHSH, CDR2 LQKENI. DNA for the CDR3: TGTGCCAGCTCAAGAGGCGGGGGGGAGACCCAGTACTTC. This translates into CASSRGGGETQYF.

V is TRBV5-1 and J is TRBJ1-1, with no clear D. Germline-derived CDR1 and CDR2 are SGHRS and YFSETQ. V lost 1 base, J lost 8 bases, and 9 bases lay in between. The CDR3 consists of 12 residues. DNA for the CDR3: TGCGCCAGCAGCTTGAACACCCGAGAAGCTTTCTTT. Translated, it gives CASSLNTREAFF.

The chain carries TRBV7-9 and TRBJ1-5; 7 positions agree with TRBD1. Trimming at V came to 1 base and at J to 4 bases, leaving 7 bases not matched to a gene. The CDR3 runs 16 residues. CDR1 is SEHNR, CDR2 FQNEAQ, per germline (reference sequence). Here the CDR3 reads CASSLEQRGPNQPQHF. Written as DNA, the CDR3 is TGTGCCAGCAGCTTAGAACAGAGGGGGCCGAATCAGCCCCAGCATTTT.

Concerning this clone: Other DNA sequences in the same sample also yield this CDR3. The chain couples TRBV19 to TRBJ1-3; no reliable D call. With 4 bases removed from V and 3 bases from J, the gap between germline ends came to 10 bases. This CDR3 has 14 residues. CDR1 and CDR2 from the germline V gene are LNHDA and SQIVND (reference sequence). CDR3 protein: CASSKSGSGNTIYF. The CDR3 nucleotides read TGTGCCAGTAGTAAGTCGGGAAGTGGAAACACCATATATTTT.

J is TRBJ1-6 and V is TRBV14; D might be TRBD1 (5 bases). V lost 1 base and J 6 bases, leaving 10 bases between the germline ends. The CDR3 spans 15 residues. Germline V gene data show CDR1 as SGHDN and CDR2 as FVKESK. In nucleotides, the CDR3 is TGTGCCAGCAGCCAAGTGGGGGGGTTTAATTCACCCCTCCACTTT. Protein sequence: CASSQVGGFNSPLHF.

The chain carries TRBV2 and TRBJ2-5; weak D call: TRBD2 (6 bases). Germline CDR1 SNHLY, CDR2 FYNNEI. Trimming pared 8 bases from V and 5 bases from J, leaving 9 bases between. The CDR3 totals 11 residues. The DNA for the CDR3 is TGTGCCAGCGCCGGAGGGGAGACCCAGTACTTC. As protein: CASAGGETQYF.

The V gene is TRBV11-2, the J gene TRBJ1-4, with unresolved D. Trimming cost V 1 base and J 0 bases, with 6 bases left between them. From germline, CDR1 is SGHAT and CDR2 FQNNGV. The CDR3 totals 15 residues. For the CDR3, the DNA is TGTGCCAGCAGCTTAGTTAGTGCAACTAATGAAAAACTGTTTTTT. Translating it yields CASSLVSATNEKLFF.

This chain links TRBV10-2 with TRBJ1-6; D is ambiguous. The CDR3 consists of 13 residues. Germline V gives CDR1 WSHSY, CDR2 SAAADI. The CDR3 DNA sequence: TGCGCGTCACGGAGCTCCTATAATTCACCCCTCCACTTT. Translating it yields CASRSSYNSPLHF.

The genes are TRBV2 and TRBJ2-5; TRBD2 aligns across 10 bases. V dropped 5 bases and J dropped 5; count of bases not matched to a gene: 8. The length of the CDR3 is 15 residues. The germline CDR1 and CDR2 sequences are SNHLY and FYNNEI. The CDR3 DNA follows: TGTGCCAGCAGTTCCGTGTGGGGACTAGCGGAGACCCAGTACTTC. It is translated as CASSSVWGLAETQYF.

The V gene is TRBV19, the J gene TRBJ1-2, with D tentatively TRBD1 (6 bases). The V and J ends lost 5 bases and 4 bases respectively, with 11 bases between them. There are 13 residues in the CDR3. Germline CDR1 is LNHDA and CDR2 is SQIVND (reference sequence). The CDR3: CASSPRQAYGYTF. CDR3 nucleotide sequence: TGTGCCAGTAGTCCCCGACAGGCCTATGGCTACACCTTC.

This clone was seen only once. This same CDR3 is encoded by further DNA sequences in the sample. The chain employs TRBV5-1 and TRBJ2-3; D may be TRBD1 (6 bases). This CDR3 has 15 amino acids. Germline V CDR1 and CDR2: SGHRS, YFSETQ. V shed 0 bases and J shed 3 bases, with 11 bases lying between them. The CDR3, as DNA: TGCGCCAGCAGCTTGGCAGGGGCTGGGACAGATACGCAGTATTTT. Translating it yields CASSLAGAGTDTQYF.

The chain uses TRBV7-2 and TRBJ2-2; 7 bases align to TRBD1. The germline CDR1 and CDR2 sequences are SGHTA and FQGNSA. This CDR3 spans 16 amino acids. Unmatched junction bases numbered 7, after V lost 1 base and J lost 5 bases. CDR3 loop: CASSLVAGGRTGELFF. CDR3 nucleotides: TGTGCCAGCAGCTTAGTAGCAGGGGGAAGGACCGGGGAGCTGTTTTTT.

The V call is TRBV5-6, the J call TRBJ1-4, with TRBD1 as a possible D gene (6 bases). The V gene's germline CDR1 is SGHDT and CDR2 YYEEEE. Trimming cost V 3 bases and J 7 bases, with 19 bases left between them. The CDR3 loop spans 16 amino acids. This CDR3 is CASSSPGPRGGEKLFF. In DNA form, the CDR3 reads TGTGCCAGCAGCTCCCCGGGACCCAGGGGCGGTGAAAAACTGTTTTTT.

The sample holds a few counts of this clone. V usage is TRBV6-5 and J usage is TRBJ2-4; D may be TRBD1 (5 bases). This CDR3 is 14 amino acids long. Germline lookup yields CDR1 MNHEY and CDR2 SVGAGI. Between the trimmed V and J ends, which lost 7 bases and 1 base, there was a span of 11 bases. The CDR3 reads CASKQERAKNIQYF. The CDR3 nucleotides are TGTGCCAGCAAACAGGAGAGGGCCAAAAACATTCAGTACTTC.

This clone came up once. The chain carries TRBV16 and TRBJ1-1; D ambiguous. This CDR3 has 15 amino acids. Germline loops: CDR1 KGHSY, CDR2 FQNENV. The V and J ends lost 4 bases and 3 bases respectively, with 15 bases between them. The CDR3 sequence: CASSPRRASDTEAFF. The CDR3 DNA is TGTGCCAGCAGCCCACGGAGGGCTTCGGACACTGAAGCTTTCTTT.

The rearrangement links TRBV7-9 to TRBJ1-5; no firm D call. The CDR3 length is 14 residues. V was trimmed by 5 bases and J by 0 bases, leaving 8 bases between them. The germline CDR1 and CDR2 sequences are SEHNR and FQNEAQ (reference sequence). The chain's CDR3 is CASSPEVSNQPQHF. The CDR3 nucleotides are TGTGCCAGCAGCCCAGAGGTTAGCAATCAGCCCCAGCATTTT.

The V gene is TRBV2, the J gene TRBJ2-2; the match to TRBD1 covers 8 bases. Per the germline V gene, CDR1 is SNHLY and CDR2 is FYNNEI. This CDR3 has 14 residues. Trimming cost V 6 bases and J 4 bases; bases outside gene matches: 4. The CDR3 nucleotides are TGTGCCAGCAGCCGGGACAGGACCACCGGGGAGCTGTTTTTT. Amino acid sequence: CASSRDRTTGELFF.

This clone has a single count. V usage is TRBV3-1 (or the pseudogene TRBV3-2) and J usage is TRBJ1-1; D uncertain. CDR1 is LGHDT and CDR2 is YNNKEL in the germline V gene (reference sequence). Trimming cost V 1 base and J 4 bases, with 7 bases left between them. The CDR3 is 13 amino acids. The CDR3 DNA reads as TGTGCCAGCAGCCAAGGTCACAGCACTGAAGCTTTCTTT. Protein product: CASSQGHSTEAFF.

This clone was picked up a small number of times. This chain uses TRBV29-1 with TRBJ2-5; 9 positions match TRBD2. Germline values: CDR1 SQVTM, CDR2 ANQGSEA. V lost 5 bases, J lost 5 bases, and 6 bases stayed unmatched. This CDR3 is built from 13 residues. The CDR3 nucleotides are TGCAGCGTTCTGGCGGGAGGGTTTGAGACCCAGTACTTC. Encoded protein: CSVLAGGFETQYF.

This chain joins TRBV10-1 and TRBJ2-1; D unclear. The CDR3 spans 15 residues. Germline loops: CDR1 WNHNN, CDR2 SYGVQD (reference sequence). V lost 2 bases to trimming and J lost 8 bases, with 16 bases between them. Here the CDR3 DNA reads TGCGCCAGCAGTGAGGGTTCAGGCCGATGGGATGAGCAGTTCTTC. Its translation is CASSEGSGRWDEQFF.

J is TRBJ2-1 and V is TRBV7-9; no clear D. The germline V gene has CDR1 SEHNR and CDR2 FQNEAQ (reference sequence). The V end was cut by 1 base, the J end by 3 bases, with 4 bases between. There are 13 residues in the CDR3. The CDR3 coding sequence is TGTGCCAGCAGCTTAGGTAACTACAATGAGCAGTTCTTC. Translated, it gives CASSLGNYNEQFF.